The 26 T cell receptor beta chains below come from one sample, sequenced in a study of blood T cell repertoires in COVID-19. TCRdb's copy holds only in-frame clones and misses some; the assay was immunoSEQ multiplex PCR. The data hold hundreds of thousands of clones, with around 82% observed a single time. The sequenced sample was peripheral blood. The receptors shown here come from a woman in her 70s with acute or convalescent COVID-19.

The CDR3 DNA reads TGTGCCAGCAGCGTTACATTCGGACTAGCCGAGACCCAGTACTTC. This gives the protein CASSVTFGLAETQYF. The chain employs TRBV9 and TRBJ2-5, with 8 positions matching TRBD2. CDR1 is SGDLS and CDR2 is YYNGEE in the germline V gene. V dropped 2 bases and J dropped 5; count of bases not matched to a gene: 8. The CDR3 sequence is 15 residues long.

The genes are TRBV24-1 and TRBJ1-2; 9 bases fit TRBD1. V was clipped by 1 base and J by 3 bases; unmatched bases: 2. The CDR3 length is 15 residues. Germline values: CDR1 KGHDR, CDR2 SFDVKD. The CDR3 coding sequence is TGTGCCACCAGTGATTTCAGGGACAGGGACTATGGCTACACCTTC. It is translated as CATSDFRDRDYGYTF.

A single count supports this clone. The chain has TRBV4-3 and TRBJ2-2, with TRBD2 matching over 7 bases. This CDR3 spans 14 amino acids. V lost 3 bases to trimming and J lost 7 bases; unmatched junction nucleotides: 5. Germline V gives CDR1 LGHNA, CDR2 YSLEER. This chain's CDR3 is CASSHEGEGGELFF. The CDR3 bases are TGCGCCAGCAGCCATGAAGGGGAGGGCGGGGAGCTGTTTTTT.

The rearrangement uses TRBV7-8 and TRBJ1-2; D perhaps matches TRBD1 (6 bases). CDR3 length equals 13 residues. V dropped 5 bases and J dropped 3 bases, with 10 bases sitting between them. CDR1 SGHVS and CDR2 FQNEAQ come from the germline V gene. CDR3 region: CASSRDKDYGYTF. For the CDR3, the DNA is TGTGCCAGCAGCAGGGACAAAGACTATGGCTACACCTTC.

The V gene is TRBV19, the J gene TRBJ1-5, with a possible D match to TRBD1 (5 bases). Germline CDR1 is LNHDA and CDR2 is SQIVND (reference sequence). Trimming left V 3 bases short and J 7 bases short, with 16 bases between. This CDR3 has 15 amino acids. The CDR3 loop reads CASSIPRSRGQPQHF. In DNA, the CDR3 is TGTGCCAGTAGTATCCCCAGGTCCCGGGGGCAGCCCCAGCATTTT.

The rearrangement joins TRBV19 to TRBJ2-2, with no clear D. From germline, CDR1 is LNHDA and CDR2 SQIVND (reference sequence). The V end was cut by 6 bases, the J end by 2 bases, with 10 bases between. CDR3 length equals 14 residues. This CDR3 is CASRKRLNTGELFF. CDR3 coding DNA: TGTGCCAGTAGAAAGAGACTTAACACCGGGGAGCTGTTTTTT.

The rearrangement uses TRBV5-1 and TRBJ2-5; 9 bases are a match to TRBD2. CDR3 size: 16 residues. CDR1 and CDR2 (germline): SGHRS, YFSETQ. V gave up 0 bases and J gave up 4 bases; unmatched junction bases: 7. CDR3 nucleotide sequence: TGCGCCAGCAGCTTGGTTTCTAGCGGGGTGGGAGAGACCCAGTACTTC. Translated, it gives CASSLVSSGVGETQYF. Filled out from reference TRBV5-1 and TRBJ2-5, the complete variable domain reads KAGVTQTPRYLIKTRGQQVTLSCSPISGHRSVSWYQQTPGQGLQFLFEYFSETQRNKGNFPGRFSGRQFSNSRSEMNVSTLELGDSALYLCASSLVSSGVGETQYFGPGTRLLVL.

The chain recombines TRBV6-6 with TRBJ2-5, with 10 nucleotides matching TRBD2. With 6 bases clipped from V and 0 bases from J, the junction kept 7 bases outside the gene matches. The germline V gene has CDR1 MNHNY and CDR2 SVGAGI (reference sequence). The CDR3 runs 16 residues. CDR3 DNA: TGTGCCAGCAGACCTCCGACTAGCGGGTACCAAGAGACCCAGTACTTC. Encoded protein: CASRPPTSGYQETQYF.

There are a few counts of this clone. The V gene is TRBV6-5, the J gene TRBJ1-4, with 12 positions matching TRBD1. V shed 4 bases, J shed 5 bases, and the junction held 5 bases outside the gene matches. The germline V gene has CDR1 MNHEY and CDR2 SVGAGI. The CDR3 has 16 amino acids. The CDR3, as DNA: TGTGCCAGCAGTTTTAGGGACAGGGGGCTAAATGAAAAACTGTTTTTT. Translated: CASSFRDRGLNEKLFF.

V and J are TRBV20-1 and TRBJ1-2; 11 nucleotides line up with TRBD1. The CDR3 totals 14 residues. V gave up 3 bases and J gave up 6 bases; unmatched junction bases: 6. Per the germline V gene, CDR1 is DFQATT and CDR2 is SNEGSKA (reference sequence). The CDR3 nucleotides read TGCAGTGCTAGTACGCCGGGACAGGGGGATGGCTACACCTTC. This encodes CSASTPGQGDGYTF.

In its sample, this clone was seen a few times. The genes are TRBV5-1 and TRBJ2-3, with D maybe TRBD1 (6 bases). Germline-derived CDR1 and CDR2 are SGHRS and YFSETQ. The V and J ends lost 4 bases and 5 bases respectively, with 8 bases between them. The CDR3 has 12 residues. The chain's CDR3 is CASSLTGDTQYF. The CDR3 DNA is TGCGCCAGCAGCCTGACAGGAGATACGCAGTATTTT.

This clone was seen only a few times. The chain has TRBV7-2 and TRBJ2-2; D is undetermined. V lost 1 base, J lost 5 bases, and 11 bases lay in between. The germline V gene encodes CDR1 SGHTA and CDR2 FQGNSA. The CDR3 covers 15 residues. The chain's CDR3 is CASSLDGASTGELFF. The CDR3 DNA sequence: TGTGCCAGCAGCTTAGATGGTGCGTCTACCGGGGAGCTGTTTTTT.

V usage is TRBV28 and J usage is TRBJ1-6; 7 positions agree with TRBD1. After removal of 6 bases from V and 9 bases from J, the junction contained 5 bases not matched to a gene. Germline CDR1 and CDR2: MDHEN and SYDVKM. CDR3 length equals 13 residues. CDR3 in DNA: TGTGCCAGCAGCGACAGGGAAAGTTCACCCCTCCACTTT. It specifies CASSDRESSPLHF.

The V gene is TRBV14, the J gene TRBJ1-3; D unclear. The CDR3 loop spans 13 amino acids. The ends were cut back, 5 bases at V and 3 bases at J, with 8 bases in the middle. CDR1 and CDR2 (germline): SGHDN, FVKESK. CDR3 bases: TGTGCCAGCAGCGTACATGATGGAAACACCATATATTTT. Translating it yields CASSVHDGNTIYF.

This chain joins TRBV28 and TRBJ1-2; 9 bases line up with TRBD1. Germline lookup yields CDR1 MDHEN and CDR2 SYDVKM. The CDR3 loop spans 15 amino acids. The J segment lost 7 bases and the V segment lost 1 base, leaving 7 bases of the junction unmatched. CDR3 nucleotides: TGTGCCAGCAGTTTATCGGGGACAGGGCTGGGTGGCTACACCTTC. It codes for CASSLSGTGLGGYTF.

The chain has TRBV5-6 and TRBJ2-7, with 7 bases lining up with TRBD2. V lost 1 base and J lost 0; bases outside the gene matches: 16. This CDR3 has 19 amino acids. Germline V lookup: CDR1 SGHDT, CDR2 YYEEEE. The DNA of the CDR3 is TGTGCCAGCAGCTTGTTTGCTGGCAGCGGGATCGGGGCCTCCTACGAGCAGTACTTC. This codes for CASSLFAGSGIGASYEQYF.

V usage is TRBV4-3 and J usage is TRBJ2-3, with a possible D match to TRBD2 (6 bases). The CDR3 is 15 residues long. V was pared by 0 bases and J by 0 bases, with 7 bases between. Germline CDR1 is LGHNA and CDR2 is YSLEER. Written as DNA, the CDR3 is TGCGCCAGCAGCCAAGATGGGAGGAGCACAGATACGCAGTATTTT. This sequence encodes CASSQDGRSTDTQYF.

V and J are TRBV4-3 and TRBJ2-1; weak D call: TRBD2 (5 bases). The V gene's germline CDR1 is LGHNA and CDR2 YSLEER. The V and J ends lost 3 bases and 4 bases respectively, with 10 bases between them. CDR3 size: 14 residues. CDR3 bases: TGCGCCAGCAGCCAGTCGGGCGGGTACAATGAGCAGTTCTTC. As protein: CASSQSGGYNEQFF.

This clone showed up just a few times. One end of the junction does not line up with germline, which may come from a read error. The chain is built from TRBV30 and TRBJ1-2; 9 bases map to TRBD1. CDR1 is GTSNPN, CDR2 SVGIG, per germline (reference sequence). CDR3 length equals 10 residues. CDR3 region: CAWARDREAF. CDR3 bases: TGTGCCTGGGCTCGGGACAGGGAAGCGTTC.

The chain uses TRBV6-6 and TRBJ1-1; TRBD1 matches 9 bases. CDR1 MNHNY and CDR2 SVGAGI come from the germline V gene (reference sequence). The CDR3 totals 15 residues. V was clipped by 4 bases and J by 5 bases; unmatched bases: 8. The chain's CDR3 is CASSFLRQGDTEAFF. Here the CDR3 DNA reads TGTGCCAGCAGTTTCCTACGACAGGGGGATACTGAAGCTTTCTTT.

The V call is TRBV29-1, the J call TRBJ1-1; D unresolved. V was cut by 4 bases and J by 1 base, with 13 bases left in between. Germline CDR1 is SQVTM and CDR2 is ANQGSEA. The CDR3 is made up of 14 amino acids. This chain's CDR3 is CSVGGAGWNTEAFF. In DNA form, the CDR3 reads TGCAGCGTTGGGGGAGCGGGGTGGAACACTGAAGCTTTCTTT.

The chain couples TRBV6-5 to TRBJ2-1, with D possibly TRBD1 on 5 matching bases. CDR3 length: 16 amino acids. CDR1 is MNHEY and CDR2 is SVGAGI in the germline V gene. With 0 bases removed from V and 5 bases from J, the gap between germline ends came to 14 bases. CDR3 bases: TGTGCCAGCAGTTACTCAATCAGGGTAGGGGACAATGAGCAGTTCTTC. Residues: CASSYSIRVGDNEQFF.

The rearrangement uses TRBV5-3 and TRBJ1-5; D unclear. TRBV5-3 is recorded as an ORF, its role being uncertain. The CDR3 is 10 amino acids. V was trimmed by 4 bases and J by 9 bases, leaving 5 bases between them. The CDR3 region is CARSLRPQHF. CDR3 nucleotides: TGTGCCAGAAGCCTGCGGCCCCAGCATTTT.

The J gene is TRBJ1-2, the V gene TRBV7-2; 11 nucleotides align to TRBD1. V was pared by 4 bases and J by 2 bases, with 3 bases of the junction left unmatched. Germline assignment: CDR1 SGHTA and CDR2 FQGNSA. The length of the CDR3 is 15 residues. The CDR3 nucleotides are TGTGCCAGCAGCTCATGGGACAGGGGGAACTATGGCTACACCTTC. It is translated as CASSSWDRGNYGYTF.

The CDR3 sequence: CASSLSAGYGYTF. The CDR3 region has the DNA TGTGCCAGCAGCTTAAGCGCTGGCTATGGCTACACCTTC. The chain has TRBV5-8 and TRBJ1-2; D ambiguous. The CDR3 runs to 13 residues. The germline V and J ends were trimmed by 2 bases and 4 bases, with 9 bases remaining between them. Germline values: CDR1 SGHTS, CDR2 YDEGEE.

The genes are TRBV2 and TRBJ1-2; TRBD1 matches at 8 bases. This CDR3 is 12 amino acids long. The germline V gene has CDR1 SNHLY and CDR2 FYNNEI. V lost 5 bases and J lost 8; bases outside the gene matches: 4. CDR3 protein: CASSRTGLGYTF. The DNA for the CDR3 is TGTGCCAGCAGTCGGACAGGGCTAGGCTACACCTTC.